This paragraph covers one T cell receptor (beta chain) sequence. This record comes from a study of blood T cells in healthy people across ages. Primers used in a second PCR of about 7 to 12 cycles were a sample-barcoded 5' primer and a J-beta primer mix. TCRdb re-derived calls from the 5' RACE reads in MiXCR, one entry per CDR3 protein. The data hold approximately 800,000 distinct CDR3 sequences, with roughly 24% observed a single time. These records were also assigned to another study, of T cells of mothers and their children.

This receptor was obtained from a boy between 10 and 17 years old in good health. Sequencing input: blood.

The chain's CDR3 is CASNKMTARVIETQYF. CDR3 nucleotide sequence: TGTGCCAGCAACAAAATGACAGCCAGGGTGATAGAGACCCAGTACTTC. The chain uses TRBV6-2 or TRBV6-3 and TRBJ2-5; TRBD1 is a possible D gene (5 bases). Germline CDR1 and CDR2: MNHEY and SVGEGT. The CDR3 length is 16 residues. The V end lost 7 bases, the J end lost 4 bases, and 22 bases lay between the germline ends.